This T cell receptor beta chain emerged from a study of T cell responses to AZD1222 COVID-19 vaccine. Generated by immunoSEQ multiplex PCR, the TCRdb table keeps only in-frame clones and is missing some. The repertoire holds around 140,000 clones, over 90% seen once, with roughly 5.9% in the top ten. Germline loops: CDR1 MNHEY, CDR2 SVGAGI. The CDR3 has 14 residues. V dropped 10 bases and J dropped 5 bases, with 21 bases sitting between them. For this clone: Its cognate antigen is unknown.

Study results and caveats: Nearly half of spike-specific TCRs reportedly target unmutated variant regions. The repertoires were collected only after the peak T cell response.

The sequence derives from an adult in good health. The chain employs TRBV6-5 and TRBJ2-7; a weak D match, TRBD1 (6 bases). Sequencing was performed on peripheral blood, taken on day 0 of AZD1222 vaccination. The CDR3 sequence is CAIPFGHRANEQYF. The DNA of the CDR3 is TGTGCCATTCCGTTCGGCCACAGGGCCAACGAGCAGTACTTC.